Shown below are 6 T cell receptor beta chains from a single sample sequenced in a study of blood T cell repertoires in COVID-19. Assay used: immunoSEQ multiplex PCR; TCRdb lists only in-frame clones, some missing. The sample includes about 300,000 clones, 85% to 90% of them seen just once. The specimen was peripheral blood. The source of these receptors is a man between 70 and 80 years old with acute or convalescent COVID-19.

This chain links TRBV18 with TRBJ2-3, with D unresolved. The CDR3 consists of 17 residues. Germline CDR1 and CDR2: KGHSH and LQKENI. Trimming shortened V by 3 bases and J by 6 bases, and 22 bases separated the two germline ends. The CDR3 sequence: CASSPVIDRPEQDTQYF. DNA of the CDR3: TGTGCCAGCTCACCCGTGATAGACCGTCCCGAACAGGATACGCAGTATTTT.

V and J are TRBV29-1 and TRBJ2-1; D is possibly TRBD2 (5 bases). Trimming took off 3 bases at V and 4 bases at J, with 10 bases between the two ends. The germline V gene encodes CDR1 SQVTM and CDR2 ANQGSEA. This CDR3 has 13 residues. The CDR3 region is CSVEAGPYNEQFF. Here the CDR3 DNA reads TGCAGCGTTGAGGCGGGTCCTTACAATGAGCAGTTCTTC.

The chain recombines TRBV3-1 (or the pseudogene TRBV3-2) with TRBJ2-3, with 8 positions matching TRBD2. The trim removed 4 bases at V and 1 base at J, leaving 4 bases unmatched. The CDR3 length is 15 residues. In germline, CDR1 is LGHDT, CDR2 YNNKEL (reference sequence). CDR3 nucleotide sequence: TGTGCCAGCAGCCTTTTGCGGGGGGGCACAGATACGCAGTATTTT. Translating gives CASSLLRGGTDTQYF.

This chain connects TRBV7-2 to TRBJ2-7; unclear D gene. Germline V gene sequence: CDR1 SGHTA, CDR2 FQGNSA. Trimming removed 5 bases from V and 2 bases from J, with 16 bases in between. This CDR3 spans 15 amino acids. This CDR3 reads CASSLLPYPPYEQYF. The CDR3 DNA follows: TGTGCCAGCAGCCTTCTCCCCTATCCCCCCTACGAGCAGTACTTC.

This chain joins TRBV9 and TRBJ2-3; D ambiguous. The CDR3 runs to 12 residues. V was clipped by 3 bases and J by 6 bases, with 8 bases between them. The germline V gene has CDR1 SGDLS and CDR2 YYNGEE. In DNA, the CDR3 is TGTGCCAGCAGCGCAGGCTGGGATACGCAGTATTTT. This sequence encodes CASSAGWDTQYF.

The count of this clone is one. The J gene is TRBJ2-6, the V gene TRBV29-1, with D tentatively TRBD2 (7 bases). From germline, CDR1 is SQVTM and CDR2 ANQGSEA. CDR3 size: 15 residues. V was clipped by 3 bases and J by 0 bases, with 9 bases between them. Here the CDR3 reads CSVEGGGSGANVLTF. CDR3 bases: TGCAGCGTTGAGGGAGGGGGCTCTGGGGCCAACGTCCTGACTTTC.